Shown below are 32 T cell receptor beta chains from a single sample sequenced in a study of blood T cell repertoires in COVID-19. The data were produced by immunoSEQ multiplex PCR, yet TCRdb's version contains in-frame clones alone and is incomplete. The data contain roughly 150,000 clones, about four fifths of them singletons. Material for sequencing was peripheral blood. These receptors all come from a man between 60 and 75 years old with active or convalescent COVID-19.

This chain uses TRBV29-1 with TRBJ1-1; tentative D call: TRBD1 (5 bases). The CDR3 spans 13 residues. Germline V lookup: CDR1 SQVTM, CDR2 ANQGSEA. The germline V and J ends were trimmed by 4 bases and 1 base, with 10 bases remaining between them. The CDR3 DNA sequence: TGCAGCGTTGCGGACACCCCGAACACTGAAGCTTTCTTT. Translation gives CSVADTPNTEAFF.

The chain joins TRBV18 to TRBJ2-7, with D possibly TRBD1 on 6 matching bases. Germline loops: CDR1 KGHSH, CDR2 LQKENI. The CDR3 length is 16 residues. V gave up 4 bases and J gave up 2 bases, with 18 bases separating them. The DNA for the CDR3 is TGTGCCAGCTCACATCCTACAGGGTCCGGGACCTACGAGCAGTACTTC. Translated: CASSHPTGSGTYEQYF.

The chain employs TRBV3-1 (or the pseudogene TRBV3-2) and TRBJ1-1; no firm D call. CDR1 is LGHDT and CDR2 is YNNKEL in the germline V gene (reference sequence). Trimming cost V 1 base and J 1 base, with 4 bases left between them. CDR3 length equals 13 residues. CDR3 protein: CASSQGGNTEAFF. The CDR3 DNA sequence: TGTGCCAGCAGCCAAGGAGGGAACACTGAAGCTTTCTTT.

The chain links TRBV2 to TRBJ2-6; possible D gene TRBD1, 5 bases. Germline V gene data show CDR1 as SNHLY and CDR2 as FYNNEI. V gave up 3 bases and J gave up 4 bases, with 13 bases separating them. The CDR3 extends over 16 amino acids. The CDR3 DNA sequence: TGTGCCAGCAGTGAGGTCAGGGCTTCAGGGGCCAACGTCCTGACTTTC. This gives the protein CASSEVRASGANVLTF.

The rearrangement links TRBV29-1 to TRBJ2-2; the match to TRBD2 covers 7 bases. Germline V CDR1 and CDR2: SQVTM, ANQGSEA. The CDR3 totals 12 residues. CDR3 sequence reads: CMGGSGTGELFF. DNA for the CDR3: TGCATGGGCGGGAGTGGGACCGGGGAGCTGTTTTTT.

The chain uses TRBV5-1 and TRBJ1-3; no clear D gene. The CDR3 runs 15 residues. Germline V gene sequence: CDR1 SGHRS, CDR2 YFSETQ. The V gene lost 0 bases and the J gene lost 3 bases, with 10 bases spanning the gap. For the CDR3, the DNA is TGCGCCAGCAGCTTGGATTCCAGTGGTGGAAACACCATATATTTT. Protein sequence: CASSLDSSGGNTIYF.

The chain couples TRBV15 to TRBJ2-5, with a weak D call TRBD2 (7 bases). Deletions cut 4 bases from V and 4 bases from J, with 16 bases between. Germline V gene lookup returns CDR1 LNHNV and CDR2 YYDKDF (reference sequence). The CDR3 contains 15 residues. In DNA form, the CDR3 reads TGTGCCACCAGCAACTTGGGAGGGGGAGGAGAGACCCAGTACTTC. Translated: CATSNLGGGGETQYF.

The chain combines TRBV20-1 with TRBJ1-5; tentative D call: TRBD1 (5 bases). This CDR3 comprises 14 residues. Germline CDR1 is DFQATT and CDR2 is SNEGSKA (reference sequence). Trimming cost V 3 bases and J 2 bases, with 11 bases left between them. The CDR3 reads CSASVPRGNQPQHF. The CDR3 region has the DNA TGCAGTGCTAGTGTCCCCAGGGGCAATCAGCCCCAGCATTTT.

This clone has only a few counts. CDR3 in DNA: TGTGCCAGTAGTACGCAAAAGGGCCCTGACTACGTAGAGACCCAGTACTTC. Protein: CASSTQKGPDYVETQYF. The V gene is TRBV19, the J gene TRBJ2-5; D might be TRBD2 (5 bases). This CDR3 has 17 amino acids. The V gene's germline CDR1 is LNHDA and CDR2 SQIVND (reference sequence). V shed 4 bases and J shed 4 bases, with 22 bases lying between them.

This sequence joins TRBV25-1 and TRBJ1-3; 7 nucleotides line up with TRBD1. The CDR3 sequence is 17 residues long. Per the germline V gene, CDR1 is MGHDK and CDR2 is SYGVNS. The trim removed 1 base at V and 2 bases at J, leaving 8 bases unmatched. This chain's CDR3 is CASSEWQAGGTGNTIYF. CDR3 sequence (DNA): TGTGCCAGCAGTGAATGGCAGGCAGGGGGGACTGGAAACACCATATATTTT.

This chain links TRBV29-1 with TRBJ1-1, with a possible D match to TRBD1 (5 bases). Trimming removed 4 bases from V and 5 bases from J, with 14 bases in between. The germline CDR1 and CDR2 sequences are SQVTM and ANQGSEA. The CDR3 sequence is 13 residues long. CDR3: CSVGGGLATEAFF. As DNA, the CDR3 is TGCAGCGTTGGGGGGGGATTGGCAACTGAAGCTTTCTTT.

This clone is a singleton in its sample. The gene calls are TRBV19 and TRBJ1-5, with a weak D call TRBD1 (5 bases). Deletions cut 5 bases from V and 6 bases from J, with 11 bases between. This CDR3 comprises 13 residues. Germline V lookup: CDR1 LNHDA, CDR2 SQIVND (reference sequence). The CDR3 reads CASSREGSQPQHF. The CDR3 region has the DNA TGTGCCAGTAGTCGGGAGGGGTCTCAGCCCCAGCATTTT. The complete variable domain, with remaining parts taken from reference TRBV19 and TRBJ1-5, reads DGGITQSPKYLFRKEGQNVTLSCEQNLNHDAMYWYRQDPGQGLRLIYYSQIVNDFQKGDIAEGYSVSREKKESFPLTVTSAQKNPTAFYLCASSREGSQPQHFGDGTRLSIL.

In this sample, this clone turned up once. The chain carries TRBV5-1 and TRBJ1-5; TRBD1 matches 8 bases. The CDR3 is 15 amino acids. CDR1 is SGHRS and CDR2 is YFSETQ in the germline V gene. After removal of 4 bases from V and 1 base from J, the junction contained 4 bases not matched to a gene. CDR3 loop: CASSPGQGSNQPQHF. CDR3 bases: TGCGCCAGCAGCCCCGGACAGGGCAGCAATCAGCCCCAGCATTTT.

This chain joins TRBV5-1 and TRBJ2-1, with 10 bases matching TRBD2. The ends lost 1 base at V and 9 bases at J; junction bases unmatched: 4. This CDR3 comprises 14 residues. Germline V gene data show CDR1 as SGHRS and CDR2 as YFSETQ. CDR3 DNA: TGCGCCAGCAGCTTGACTAGCGGGGTACCTGAGCAGTTCTTC. Protein product: CASSLTSGVPEQFF.

The chain has TRBV23-1 and TRBJ2-2, with a possible D match to TRBD2 (6 bases). TRBV23-1 is an open reading frame whose function is uncertain. CDR3 length equals 20 residues. V was cut by 0 bases and J by 1 base, with 21 bases left in between. The DNA for the CDR3 is TGCGCCAGCAGTCAATCGCCCGGGAGACCAACTCCAAAGAACACCGGGGAGCTGTTTTTT. Translation: CASSQSPGRPTPKNTGELFF.

The chain couples TRBV6-6 to TRBJ2-1; TRBD2 agrees at 15 bases. The CDR3 length is 18 residues. The germline V gene encodes CDR1 MNHNY and CDR2 SVGAGI (reference sequence). Losses at the gene ends were 5 bases for V and 3 bases for J; bases not matched to a gene: 8. The CDR3 bases are TGTGCCAGCAGTCCCGGCGGACTAGCGGGGGGGCGCTACAATGAGCAGTTCTTC. The encoded protein is CASSPGGLAGGRYNEQFF.

This clone was detected only once. The CDR3 bases are TGTGCCAGCAGAAGACGGGCCGAGGGTCCTGAAGCTTTCTTT. This sequence encodes CASRRRAEGPEAFF. The V gene is TRBV25-1, the J gene TRBJ1-1; D is uncertain. CDR1 is MGHDK and CDR2 is SYGVNS in the germline V gene. Deletions cut 6 bases from V and 6 bases from J, with 17 bases between. The CDR3 loop spans 14 amino acids.

The chain carries TRBV5-4 and TRBJ2-1; 9 nucleotides align to TRBD2. Per germline, CDR1 SGHNT and CDR2 YYREEE (reference sequence). Trimming took 4 bases from V and 4 from J; bases not matched to a gene: 9. There are 16 residues in the CDR3. CDR3 DNA: TGTGCCAGCAGCCCGGGGGGCCTAGCGGGATACAATGAGCAGTTCTTC. Translated: CASSPGGLAGYNEQFF.

This chain joins TRBV7-2 and TRBJ2-1; 9 bases fit TRBD2. The CDR3 spans 16 residues. J gave up 6 bases and V 1 base, and 7 bases lay outside the gene matches. Germline lookup yields CDR1 SGHTA and CDR2 FQGNSA. The CDR3 here is CASSLVAAGGSNEQFF. The CDR3 bases are TGTGCCAGCAGCTTAGTAGCAGCGGGAGGTTCCAATGAGCAGTTCTTC.

CDR3 loop: CASSSQGVDEKLFF. For the CDR3, the DNA is TGCGCCAGCAGCTCACAGGGCGTCGACGAAAAACTGTTTTTT. The chain uses TRBV5-1 and TRBJ1-4, with D perhaps TRBD1 (6 bases). The CDR3 has 14 amino acids. Germline V gives CDR1 SGHRS, CDR2 YFSETQ. Trimming shortened V by 3 bases and J by 8 bases, and 14 bases separated the two germline ends. Full variable domain (missing parts from reference TRBV5-1 and TRBJ1-4): KAGVTQTPRYLIKTRGQQVTLSCSPISGHRSVSWYQQTPGQGLQFLFEYFSETQRNKGNFPGRFSGRQFSNSRSEMNVSTLELGDSALYLCASSSQGVDEKLFFGSGTQLSVL.

V and J are TRBV3-1 (or the pseudogene TRBV3-2) and TRBJ2-3; 12 bases agree with TRBD2. Unmatched junction bases numbered 4, after V lost 6 bases and J lost 3 bases. The CDR3 consists of 15 residues. CDR1 is LGHDT and CDR2 is YNNKEL in the germline V gene (reference sequence). The CDR3 DNA sequence: TGTGCCAGCAGTCATCTAGCGGGGGGGACAGATACGCAGTATTTT. This sequence encodes CASSHLAGGTDTQYF.

The chain links TRBV7-2 to TRBJ2-1, with TRBD2 identical over 7 bases. CDR3 length: 17 amino acids. Germline lookup yields CDR1 SGHTA and CDR2 FQGNSA. The V segment lost 1 base and the J segment 4 bases; nucleotides outside the gene matches: 10. Here the CDR3 reads CASSLGGAAAGYNEQFF. Written as DNA, the CDR3 is TGTGCCAGCAGCTTAGGCGGAGCGGCAGCGGGGTACAATGAGCAGTTCTTC.

The CDR3 DNA reads as TGCAGCGTAGAGTTGGGTAGGGGAGAGACCCAGTACTTC. It specifies CSVELGRGETQYF. This chain joins TRBV29-1 and TRBJ2-5; TRBD1 is a possible D gene (5 bases). Deletions cut 6 bases from V and 4 bases from J, with 15 bases between. The CDR3 totals 13 residues. From germline, CDR1 is SQVTM and CDR2 ANQGSEA. Full variable domain (outside the CDR3, taken from reference TRBV29-1 and TRBJ2-5): SAVISQKPSRDICQRGTSLTIQCQVDSQVTMMFWYRQQPGQSLTLIATANQGSEATYESGFVIDKFPISRPNLTFSTLTVSNMSPEDSSIYLCSVELGRGETQYFGPGTRLLVL.

The CDR3 region has the DNA TGTGCCAGCAGTTTCGGGGGAAAAGAGACCCAGTACTTC. It yields the protein CASSFGGKETQYF. This rearrangement joins TRBV27 to TRBJ2-5; possibly TRBD2 for D (6 bases). The CDR3 totals 13 residues. Germline V gives CDR1 MNHEY, CDR2 SMNVEV (reference sequence). Between the trimmed V and J ends, which lost 3 bases and 3 bases, there was a span of 8 bases.

This rearrangement joins TRBV9 to TRBJ2-7, with D perhaps matching TRBD1 (5 bases). Germline V gene data show CDR1 as SGDLS and CDR2 as YYNGEE. V was pared by 0 bases and J by 3 bases, with 13 bases between. The CDR3 spans 15 residues. The CDR3 nucleotides are TGTGCCAGCAGCGTAGACGACAGTCCCCTCTACGAGCAGTACTTC. Encoded protein: CASSVDDSPLYEQYF.

V and J are TRBV3-1 (or the pseudogene TRBV3-2) and TRBJ2-7; D uncertain. Germline-derived CDR1 and CDR2 are LGHDT and YNNKEL (reference sequence). V shed 1 base and J shed 3 bases, with 4 bases lying between them. The CDR3 covers 12 residues. CDR3: CASSQGSYEQYF. Here the CDR3 DNA reads TGTGCCAGCAGCCAAGGGAGCTACGAGCAGTACTTC.

This clone was seen just once. The V and J genes are TRBV3-1 (or the pseudogene TRBV3-2) and TRBJ1-5, with 12 bases aligning to TRBD1. Per germline, CDR1 LGHDT and CDR2 YNNKEL (reference sequence). The CDR3 totals 19 residues. V shed 1 base, J shed 3 bases, and the junction held 10 bases outside the gene matches. CDR3 loop: CASSQGSRDRGLSNQPQHF. The CDR3 nucleotides read TGTGCCAGCAGCCAAGGGTCCCGGGACAGGGGGCTATCCAATCAGCCCCAGCATTTT.

The V call is TRBV19, the J call TRBJ1-2; D is possibly TRBD1 (6 bases). The V end was cut by 6 bases, the J end by 0 bases, with 8 bases between. Germline CDR1 reads LNHDA; CDR2 reads SQIVND (reference sequence). CDR3 length: 13 amino acids. CDR3 in DNA: TGTGCCAGTAGCCGGGACACTAACTATGGCTACACCTTC. This sequence encodes CASSRDTNYGYTF.

This chain joins TRBV4-1 and TRBJ1-2; D might be TRBD1 (5 bases). Germline CDR1 and CDR2: MGHRA and YSYEKL. Trimming pared 1 base from V and 4 bases from J, leaving 13 bases between. The CDR3 length is 15 residues. CDR3: CASSQAQGTFYGYTF. The CDR3 DNA sequence: TGCGCCAGCAGCCAAGCCCAGGGAACCTTCTATGGCTACACCTTC.

This clone appeared once. V and J are TRBV11-2 and TRBJ2-7; 11 nucleotides align to TRBD1. With 1 base clipped from V and 3 bases from J, the junction kept 8 bases outside the gene matches. CDR3 length equals 17 residues. Germline CDR1 SGHAT, CDR2 FQNNGV. CDR3 region: CASSLGTGTGGNYEQYF. DNA for the CDR3: TGTGCCAGCAGCTTAGGTACCGGGACAGGGGGAAACTACGAGCAGTACTTC.

This sequence joins TRBV19 and TRBJ1-1, with 9 positions matching TRBD1. The CDR3 has 15 residues. V shed 2 bases, J shed 3 bases, and the junction held 4 bases outside the gene matches. The germline V gene encodes CDR1 LNHDA and CDR2 SQIVND (reference sequence). DNA for the CDR3: TGTGCCAGTAGTATATCCGACAGGGGGGACACTGAAGCTTTCTTT. Encoded protein: CASSISDRGDTEAFF.

The rearrangement links TRBV11-2 to TRBJ2-7; 8 bases match TRBD2. J lost 1 base, V lost 5 bases, and 1 base had no gene match. In germline, CDR1 is SGHAT, CDR2 FQNNGV. This CDR3 contains 13 residues. CDR3 nucleotides: TGTGCCAGCAGCCCGGGGGGGTCCTACGAGCAGTACTTC. Its protein is CASSPGGSYEQYF.